This T cell receptor (delta chain) was identified in a study of gamma-delta T cells after stem cell transplantation. By share, this clone counts as large. Other nucleotide sequences in the sample specify the same CDR3. V lost 0 bases and J lost 0; bases outside the gene matches: 7. Germline values: CDR1 GEAIGNYY, CDR2 EKD. The CDR3 loop spans 18 amino acids. TCRdb fed the RT-PCR reads to CATT. The data contain over 1,500 delta-chain clones, less than 5.5% of them seen just once; the ten biggest clones take up 9.5% to 15%. This receptor was taken from a human donor. It is not recorded whose cells these are; they may come from a transplant donor. The specimen was gamma-delta T cells. The V and J genes are TRDV2 and TRDJ1; the match to TRDD3 covers 12 bases. The chain's CDR3 is CACDTVGLGDTNTDKLIF. CDR3 DNA sequence: TGTGCCTGTGACACCGTAGGACTGGGGGATACCAACACCGATAAACTCATCTTT.